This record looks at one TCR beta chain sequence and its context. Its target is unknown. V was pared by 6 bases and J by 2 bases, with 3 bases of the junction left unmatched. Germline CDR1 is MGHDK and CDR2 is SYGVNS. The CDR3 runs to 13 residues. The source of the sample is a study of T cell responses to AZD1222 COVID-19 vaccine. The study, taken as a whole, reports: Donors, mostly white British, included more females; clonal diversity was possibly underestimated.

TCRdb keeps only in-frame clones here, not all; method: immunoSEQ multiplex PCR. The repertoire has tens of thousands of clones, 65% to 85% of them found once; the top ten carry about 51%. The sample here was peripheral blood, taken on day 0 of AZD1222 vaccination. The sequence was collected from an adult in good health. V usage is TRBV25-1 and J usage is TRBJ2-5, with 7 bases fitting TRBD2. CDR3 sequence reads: CASRLAHQETQYF. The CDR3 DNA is TGTGCCAGCAGACTAGCGCATCAAGAGACCCAGTACTTC. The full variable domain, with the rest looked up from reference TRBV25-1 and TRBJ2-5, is EADIYQTPRYLVIGTGKKITLECSQTMGHDKMYWYQQDPGMELHLIHYSYGVNSTEKGDLSSESTVSRIRTEHFPLTLESARPSHTSQYLCASRLAHQETQYFGPGTRLLVL.